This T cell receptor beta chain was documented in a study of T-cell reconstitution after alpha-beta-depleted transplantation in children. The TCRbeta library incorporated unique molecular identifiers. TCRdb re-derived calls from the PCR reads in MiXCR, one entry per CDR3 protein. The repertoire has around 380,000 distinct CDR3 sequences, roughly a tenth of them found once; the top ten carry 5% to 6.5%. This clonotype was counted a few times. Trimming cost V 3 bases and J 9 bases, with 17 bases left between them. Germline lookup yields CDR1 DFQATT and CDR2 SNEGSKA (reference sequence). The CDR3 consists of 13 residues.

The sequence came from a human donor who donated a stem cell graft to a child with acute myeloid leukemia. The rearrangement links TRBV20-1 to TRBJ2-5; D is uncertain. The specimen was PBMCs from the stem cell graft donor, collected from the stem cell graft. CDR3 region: CSARDPSFQAQYF. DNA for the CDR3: TGCAGTGCTAGGGACCCCTCTTTCCAGGCCCAGTACTTC.